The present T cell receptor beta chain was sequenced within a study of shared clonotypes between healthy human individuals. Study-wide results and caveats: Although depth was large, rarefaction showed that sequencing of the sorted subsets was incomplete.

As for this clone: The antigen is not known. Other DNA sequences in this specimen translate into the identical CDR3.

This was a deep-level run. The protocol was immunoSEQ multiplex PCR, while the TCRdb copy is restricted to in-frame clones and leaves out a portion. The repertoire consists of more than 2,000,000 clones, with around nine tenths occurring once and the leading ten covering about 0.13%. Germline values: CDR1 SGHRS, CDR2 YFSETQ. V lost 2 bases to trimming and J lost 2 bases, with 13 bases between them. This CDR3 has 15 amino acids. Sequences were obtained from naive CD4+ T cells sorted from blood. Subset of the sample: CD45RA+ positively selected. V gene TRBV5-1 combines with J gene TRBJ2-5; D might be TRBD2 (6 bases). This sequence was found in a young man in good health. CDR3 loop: CASSLAGTSQETQYF. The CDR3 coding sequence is TGCGCCAGCAGCTTAGCCGGGACTTCTCAAGAGACCCAGTACTTC. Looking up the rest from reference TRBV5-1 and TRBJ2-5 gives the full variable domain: KAGVTQTPRYLIKTRGQQVTLSCSPISGHRSVSWYQQTPGQGLQFLFEYFSETQRNKGNFPGRFSGRQFSNSRSEMNVSTLELGDSALYLCASSLAGTSQETQYFGPGTRLLVL.